The sample holds one count of the clone carrying this T cell receptor beta chain. Its target is not known. The repertoire was sequenced with immunoSEQ multiplex PCR; TCRdb's copy has only in-frame clones and lacks some. The repertoire holds nearly 95,000 clones, with 85% to 90% as singletons. From germline, CDR1 is SNHLY and CDR2 FYNNEI. Between the trimmed V and J ends, which lost 6 bases and 0 bases, there was a span of 8 bases. The CDR3 length is 14 residues. This sample is drawn from a study of T cell responses to AZD1222 COVID-19 vaccine. Overall study context: Second-dose recipients at about 4 or about 12 weeks were treated as one pooled group. Study-wide results and caveats: Among AZD1222 vaccinees, only six were seropositive at baseline. Nearly half of the spike-specific TCRs reportedly recognize variant regions that carry no mutations. Donors were mostly white British, more females; clonal diversity possibly underestimated.

The TCR was taken from an adult in good health. Specimen: peripheral blood, collected on day 0 of AZD1222 vaccination. The V gene is TRBV2, the J gene TRBJ2-2; no clear D. The CDR3, as DNA: TGTGCCAGCAGGGTTCGGACGAACACCGGGGAGCTGTTTTTT. Translated, it gives CASRVRTNTGELFF.